This T cell receptor beta chain was obtained from a study of T cell responses to AZD1222 COVID-19 vaccine. General study results and limits: Clonal diversity may have been underestimated, and the donors were mostly white British, with more females than males. In the spike-specific TCR repertoire, nearly half reportedly target unmutated variant regions.

Comments on this clone: Its antigen is unknown.

TCRdb's table, derived via immunoSEQ multiplex PCR, lists solely in-frame clones and lacks some. The sample holds about 68,000 clones; 88% are singletons and the top ten take roughly 8%. V was trimmed by 2 bases and J by 9 bases, leaving 14 bases between them. Germline V gives CDR1 MDHEN, CDR2 SYDVKM. This CDR3 comprises 14 residues. Source: peripheral blood, taken on day 0 of AZD1222 vaccination. The chain carries TRBV28 and TRBJ1-3; TRBD1 might be the D (5 bases). The receptor was derived from an adult in good health. The CDR3 loop reads CASSLAVLQGTIYF. CDR3 bases: TGTGCCAGCAGTTTAGCTGTTCTCCAGGGCACCATATATTTT.